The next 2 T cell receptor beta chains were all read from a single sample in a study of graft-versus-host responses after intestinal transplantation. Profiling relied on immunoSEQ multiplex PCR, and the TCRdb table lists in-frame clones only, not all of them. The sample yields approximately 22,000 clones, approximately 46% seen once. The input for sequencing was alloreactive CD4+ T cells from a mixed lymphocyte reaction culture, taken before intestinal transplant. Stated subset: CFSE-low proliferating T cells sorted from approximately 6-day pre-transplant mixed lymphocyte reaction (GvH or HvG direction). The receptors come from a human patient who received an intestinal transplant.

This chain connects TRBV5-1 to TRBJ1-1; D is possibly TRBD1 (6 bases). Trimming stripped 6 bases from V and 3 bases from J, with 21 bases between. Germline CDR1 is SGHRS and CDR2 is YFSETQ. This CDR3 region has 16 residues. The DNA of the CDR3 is TGCGCCAGCAATATATTTTCAGGGGCGGTGGACACTGAAGCTTTCTTT. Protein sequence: CASNIFSGAVDTEAFF.

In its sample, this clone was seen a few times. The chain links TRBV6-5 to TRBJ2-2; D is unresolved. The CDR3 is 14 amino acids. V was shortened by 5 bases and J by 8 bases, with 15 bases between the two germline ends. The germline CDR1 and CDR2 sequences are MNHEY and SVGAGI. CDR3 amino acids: CASSTQLRIGELFF. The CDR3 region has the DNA TGTGCCAGCAGTACCCAATTGCGGATTGGGGAGCTGTTTTTT.